A selection of T cell receptor beta chains follows, all from one sample in a study of cytotoxic CD8 clonotypes in ibrutinib-treated CLL. TCRdb's table, derived via immunoSEQ multiplex PCR, lists solely in-frame clones and lacks some. Here the sample spans about 180,000 clones, approximately 84% being singletons. The sequencing here drew on PBMCs, taken after 24 months of ibrutinib treatment. The origin of the receptors is a human donor with chronic lymphocytic leukemia. CDR3s include the opening cysteine and the closing phenylalanine or tryptophan. Each record gives: J gene, D gene, V gene, clone size, CDR3 DNA, CDR3 protein. D genes are given only for firm matches. Expanded clones are given a class, and other clones once, few, many or no size at all.

j_call: TRBJ2-1; d_call: NA; v_call: TRBV18; clone_size: NA; cdr3_nt: TGTGCCAGCTCAGGGCAGGGCAACAATGAGCAGTTCTTC; cdr3_aa: CASSGQGNNEQFF
j_call: TRBJ1-1; d_call: NA; v_call: TRBV27; clone_size: NA; cdr3_nt: TGTGCCAGCAGTTTAGCACAGGGCCCCCTTGAAGCTTTCTTT; cdr3_aa: CASSLAQGPLEAFF
j_call: TRBJ1-5; d_call: TRBD1; v_call: TRBV29-1; clone_size: NA; cdr3_nt: TGCAGCGTGAAGGACAGGGGAAGCAATCAGCCCCAGCATTTT; cdr3_aa: CSVKDRGSNQPQHF
j_call: TRBJ1-5; d_call: TRBD1; v_call: TRBV19; clone_size: few; cdr3_nt: TGTGCCAGTAGTATCGGGACAGGGCCCAATCAGCCCCAGCATTTT; cdr3_aa: CASSIGTGPNQPQHF
j_call: TRBJ1-4; d_call: NA; v_call: TRBV5-1; clone_size: NA; cdr3_nt: TGCGCCAGCAGCAGGCAGGGATGGGGCAATAATGAAAAACTGTTTTTT; cdr3_aa: CASSRQGWGNNEKLFF
j_call: TRBJ2-3; d_call: NA; v_call: TRBV5-6; clone_size: NA; cdr3_nt: TGTGCCAGCAGCCAAGCCAGTGTCCGAACGACAGATACGCAGTATTTT; cdr3_aa: CASSQASVRTTDTQYF
j_call: TRBJ2-5; d_call: TRBD1; v_call: TRBV7-3; clone_size: NA; cdr3_nt: TGTGCCAGCAGCCCCCGGGACAGGGGGCTGGGGGAGACCCAGTACTTC; cdr3_aa: CASSPRDRGLGETQYF
j_call: TRBJ2-5; d_call: TRBD2; v_call: TRBV18; clone_size: NA; cdr3_nt: TGTGCCAGCTCGGCGGGGGGCGGAACGGAGACCCAGTACTTC; cdr3_aa: CASSAGGGTETQYF
j_call: TRBJ1-1; d_call: NA; v_call: TRBV16; clone_size: NA; cdr3_nt: TGTGCCAGCAGCCGTAACACTGAAGCTTTCTTT; cdr3_aa: CASSRNTEAFF
j_call: TRBJ1-4; d_call: NA; v_call: TRBV7-2; clone_size: NA; cdr3_nt: TGTGCCAGCAGCCCCACCAGGGGTGAAAAACTGTTTTTT; cdr3_aa: CASSPTRGEKLFF
j_call: TRBJ1-6; d_call: NA; v_call: TRBV7-3; clone_size: NA; cdr3_nt: TGTGCCAGCAGCTTAATGGGAGGGTTCTCCTATAATTCACCCCTCCACTTT; cdr3_aa: CASSLMGGFSYNSPLHF
j_call: TRBJ2-1; d_call: NA; v_call: TRBV25-1; clone_size: NA; cdr3_nt: TGTGCCAGCAGTGGAGGGGCCCGACGCAATGAGCAGTTCTTC; cdr3_aa: CASSGGARRNEQFF
j_call: TRBJ1-4; d_call: NA; v_call: TRBV20-1; clone_size: NA; cdr3_nt: TGCAGTGCTAGGTCGGGGAGTATCCTGTTTTTT; cdr3_aa: CSARSGSILFF
j_call: TRBJ2-3; d_call: TRBD2; v_call: TRBV2; clone_size: NA; cdr3_nt: TGTGCCAGCAGTGGGATCCGGGACTACACAGATACGCAGTATTTT; cdr3_aa: CASSGIRDYTDTQYF
j_call: TRBJ1-2; d_call: TRBD1; v_call: TRBV5-5; clone_size: NA; cdr3_nt: TGTGCCAGCAGCTTGTGGGGGACAGCCATAGGCTATGGCTACACCTTC; cdr3_aa: CASSLWGTAIGYGYTF
j_call: TRBJ1-5; d_call: NA; v_call: TRBV7-8; clone_size: NA; cdr3_nt: TGTGCCAGCAGTCCCGGGACGGTCAATCAGCCCCAGCATTTT; cdr3_aa: CASSPGTVNQPQHF
j_call: TRBJ1-1; d_call: NA; v_call: TRBV7-2; clone_size: NA; cdr3_nt: TGTGCCAGCAGCTTAGCGACAGTCGATTCGAACACTGAAGCTTTCTTT; cdr3_aa: CASSLATVDSNTEAFF
j_call: TRBJ1-3; d_call: NA; v_call: TRBV28; clone_size: NA; cdr3_nt: TGTGCCAGCAGTCCCCCCGGGACCACCGGAAACACCATATATTTT; cdr3_aa: CASSPPGTTGNTIYF
j_call: TRBJ2-3; d_call: TRBD2; v_call: TRBV9; clone_size: NA; cdr3_nt: TGTGCCAGCAGTGAGGTCCCGGGGGGGGGAGATACGCAGTATTTT; cdr3_aa: CASSEVPGGGDTQYF
j_call: TRBJ2-2; d_call: NA; v_call: TRBV27; clone_size: NA; cdr3_nt: TGTGCCAGCAGTTCTATATCCGCAGGGATAAGGTCCGGGGAGCTGTTTTTT; cdr3_aa: CASSSISAGIRSGELFF
j_call: TRBJ2-2; d_call: TRBD2; v_call: TRBV19; clone_size: NA; cdr3_nt: TGTGCCAGTACCGATGGACTAGCGGGGGTCACCGGGGAGCTGTTTTTT; cdr3_aa: CASTDGLAGVTGELFF
j_call: TRBJ2-3; d_call: TRBD2; v_call: TRBV5-1; clone_size: few; cdr3_nt: TGCGCCAGCAGCAAGACGATAGCGGGGGGGCGCACAGATACGCAGTATTTT; cdr3_aa: CASSKTIAGGRTDTQYF
j_call: TRBJ2-2; d_call: NA; v_call: TRBV6-4; clone_size: few; cdr3_nt: TGTGCCAGCAGTGCCAGATCCACCGGGGAGCTGTTTTTT; cdr3_aa: CASSARSTGELFF
j_call: TRBJ2-7; d_call: NA; v_call: TRBV6-5; clone_size: NA; cdr3_nt: TGTGCCAGCAGTACCTCGTTCGGGAACACCGAGCAGTACTTC; cdr3_aa: CASSTSFGNTEQYF
j_call: TRBJ2-1; d_call: TRBD2; v_call: TRBV7-9; clone_size: NA; cdr3_nt: TGTGCCAGCAGCCCTGGACTAGCGGGAGGTGTGGGGGAGGGGCAGTTCTTC; cdr3_aa: CASSPGLAGGVGEGQFF
j_call: TRBJ2-1; d_call: TRBD1; v_call: TRBV6-1; clone_size: NA; cdr3_nt: TGTGCCAGCAGTGCTTCCGGGACAGGGTGGGGATATTACAATGAGCAGTTCTTC; cdr3_aa: CASSASGTGWGYYNEQFF
j_call: TRBJ1-5; d_call: NA; v_call: TRBV28; clone_size: NA; cdr3_nt: TGTGCCAGCAAAACCGGGGGCACGGGGAATAGCAATCAGCCCCAGCATTTT; cdr3_aa: CASKTGGTGNSNQPQHF
j_call: TRBJ1-2; d_call: TRBD1; v_call: TRBV6-6; clone_size: NA; cdr3_nt: TGTGCCAGCAATCCGGGACAGGGGTCAGGCGGCTACACCTTC; cdr3_aa: CASNPGQGSGGYTF
j_call: TRBJ2-7; d_call: NA; v_call: TRBV15; clone_size: NA; cdr3_nt: TGTGCCACCAGCACGCATTGGGACACTCACTACGAGCAGTACTTC; cdr3_aa: CATSTHWDTHYEQYF
j_call: TRBJ1-1; d_call: TRBD1; v_call: TRBV6-6; clone_size: once; cdr3_nt: TGTGCCAGCAGTTGGGGGTACCTGCAGGGGGGTACTGAAGCTTTCTTT; cdr3_aa: CASSWGYLQGGTEAFF
j_call: TRBJ2-5; d_call: TRBD2; v_call: TRBV4-3; clone_size: NA; cdr3_nt: TGCGCCAGCAGCCAAGAGTATGGGACTAGCGGGAGGGTAAGAGAGACCCAGTACTTC; cdr3_aa: CASSQEYGTSGRVRETQYF
j_call: TRBJ2-5; d_call: NA; v_call: TRBV7-7; clone_size: NA; cdr3_nt: TGTGCTAGCAGCAGTGGCGGAGGTTGGGAGACCCAGTACTTC; cdr3_aa: CASSSGGGWETQYF
j_call: TRBJ1-1; d_call: NA; v_call: TRBV7-9; clone_size: NA; cdr3_nt: TGTGCCAGCAGCTCTAGGGGGGGCACAACTGAAGCTTTCTTT; cdr3_aa: CASSSRGGTTEAFF
j_call: TRBJ2-6; d_call: NA; v_call: TRBV4-1; clone_size: once; cdr3_nt: TGCGCCAGCAGCCAAGAAATCACAGGGCCCGGGGCCAACGTCCTGACTTTC; cdr3_aa: CASSQEITGPGANVLTF
j_call: TRBJ2-1; d_call: NA; v_call: TRBV6-6; clone_size: NA; cdr3_nt: TGTGCCAGCAGTTACTCTAGTGAGCAGTTCTTC; cdr3_aa: CASSYSSEQFF
j_call: TRBJ1-5; d_call: TRBD1; v_call: TRBV30; clone_size: NA; cdr3_nt: TGTGCCTGGACACCCGGGACAGATCAGCCCCAGCATTTT; cdr3_aa: CAWTPGTDQPQHF
j_call: TRBJ1-3; d_call: NA; v_call: TRBV27; clone_size: NA; cdr3_nt: TGTGCCAGCAGTTCCCGTTTTTCATTTTCTGGAAACACCATATATTTT; cdr3_aa: CASSSRFSFSGNTIYF
j_call: TRBJ1-1; d_call: NA; v_call: TRBV20-1; clone_size: few; cdr3_nt: TGCAGTGCTAACAGGGTAACTGAAGCTTTCTTT; cdr3_aa: CSANRVTEAFF
j_call: TRBJ1-1; d_call: TRBD1; v_call: TRBV9; clone_size: NA; cdr3_nt: TGTGCCAGCAGCGAACTTCGTACAGGGGGTTTGAACACTGAAGCTTTCTTT; cdr3_aa: CASSELRTGGLNTEAFF
j_call: TRBJ1-1; d_call: TRBD1; v_call: TRBV6-1; clone_size: NA; cdr3_nt: TGTGCCAGCAGCCGACAGGGTTTGAGCACTGAAGCTTTCTTT; cdr3_aa: CASSRQGLSTEAFF
j_call: TRBJ1-4; d_call: NA; v_call: TRBV27; clone_size: NA; cdr3_nt: TGTGCCAGCAGTTCAATCGGACGGGAGGCTAATGAAAAACTGTTTTTT; cdr3_aa: CASSSIGREANEKLFF
j_call: TRBJ2-1; d_call: NA; v_call: TRBV15; clone_size: NA; cdr3_nt: TGTGCCACCAGCAGACCTGACAAGGATGAGCAGTTCTTC; cdr3_aa: CATSRPDKDEQFF
j_call: TRBJ1-3; d_call: NA; v_call: TRBV5-1; clone_size: NA; cdr3_nt: TGCGCCAGCAGCACCATGACCGGGTCGTGGTCTGGAAACACCATATATTTT; cdr3_aa: CASSTMTGSWSGNTIYF
j_call: TRBJ2-1; d_call: TRBD2; v_call: TRBV29-1; clone_size: once; cdr3_nt: TGCAGCGTCGATTCCAGTCTTAGCGGGAGGAGGGAGGAGCAGTTCTTC; cdr3_aa: CSVDSSLSGRREEQFF
j_call: TRBJ1-4; d_call: TRBD1; v_call: TRBV28; clone_size: NA; cdr3_nt: TGTGCCAGCAGTTTTAAAGGGGGCGTTCTGTTTTTT; cdr3_aa: CASSFKGGVLFF
j_call: TRBJ1-3; d_call: NA; v_call: TRBV5-1; clone_size: NA; cdr3_nt: TGCGCCAGCAGCTTGGCTTCGATCTCTGGAAACACCATATATTTT; cdr3_aa: CASSLASISGNTIYF
j_call: TRBJ2-5; d_call: NA; v_call: TRBV7-3; clone_size: NA; cdr3_nt: TGTGCCAGCAGCTCATGGACCGAAGAGACCCAGTACTTC; cdr3_aa: CASSSWTEETQYF
j_call: TRBJ1-2; d_call: NA; v_call: TRBV28; clone_size: NA; cdr3_nt: TGTGCCAGCAGTTTATCTGCAGACAAGGGTGGCTACACCTTC; cdr3_aa: CASSLSADKGGYTF
j_call: TRBJ1-1; d_call: TRBD1; v_call: TRBV18; clone_size: once; cdr3_nt: TGTGCCAGCTCAGCTCAGGGGGACACTGAAGCTTTCTTT; cdr3_aa: CASSAQGDTEAFF
j_call: TRBJ1-2; d_call: TRBD1; v_call: TRBV5-1; clone_size: once; cdr3_nt: TGCGCCAGCAGCTTGGCGACAGGGGTCTATGGCTACACCTTC; cdr3_aa: CASSLATGVYGYTF